Listed here are 30 T cell receptor beta chains from one sample, sequenced in a study of blood T cell repertoires in COVID-19. The data were produced by immunoSEQ multiplex PCR, yet TCRdb's version contains in-frame clones alone and is incomplete. The table lists 110,000 to 150,000 clones, 70% to 85% of them singletons. Sequencing was performed on peripheral blood. These receptors came from a man in his 60s with acute or convalescent COVID-19.

V and J are TRBV27 and TRBJ2-7; 11 bases match TRBD2. Germline CDR1 reads MNHEY; CDR2 reads SMNVEV (reference sequence). V was clipped by 6 bases and J by 2 bases; unmatched bases: 0. The CDR3 totals 13 residues. CDR3 protein: CASRTSGTYEQYF. CDR3 bases: TGTGCCAGCAGGACTAGCGGGACCTACGAGCAGTACTTC.

The chain recombines TRBV4-3 with TRBJ2-5; D perhaps matches TRBD2 (5 bases). The CDR3 loop spans 15 amino acids. Germline V gene data show CDR1 as LGHNA and CDR2 as YSLEER. V was shortened by 4 bases and J by 2 bases, with 14 bases between the two germline ends. The CDR3 DNA follows: TGCGCCAGCAGCCTCCTCCGGGGTACGCAAGAGACCCAGTACTTC. Its protein is CASSLLRGTQETQYF.

The J gene is TRBJ2-7, the V gene TRBV7-9, with TRBD1 matching 9 bases. The V and J ends lost 5 bases and 7 bases, in that order; junction bases with no gene match: 6. Germline values: CDR1 SEHNR, CDR2 FQNEAQ (reference sequence). The CDR3 has 13 amino acids. The CDR3 reads CASSIGTGREQYF. The CDR3 region has the DNA TGTGCCAGCAGCATCGGGACAGGGAGGGAGCAGTACTTC.

The chain joins TRBV12-3 or TRBV12-4 to TRBJ1-1; 7 nucleotides agree with TRBD1. V lost 3 bases to trimming and J lost 5 bases; unmatched junction nucleotides: 3. The CDR3 runs to 13 residues. The CDR3 DNA follows: TGTGCCAGCAGTTTGAAGGGGGCTACTGAAGCTTTCTTT. Translating gives CASSLKGATEAFF.

The CDR3 spells CASSFRDTSYEQYF. CDR3 bases: TGCGCCAGCAGCTTCCGGGACACCTCCTACGAGCAGTACTTC. The chain recombines TRBV5-1 with TRBJ2-7, with D maybe TRBD1 (6 bases). Germline V CDR1 and CDR2: SGHRS, YFSETQ. The germline V and J ends were trimmed by 2 bases and 0 bases, with 9 bases remaining between them. This CDR3 is built from 14 residues. The full variable domain, with the rest looked up from reference TRBV5-1 and TRBJ2-7, is KAGVTQTPRYLIKTRGQQVTLSCSPISGHRSVSWYQQTPGQGLQFLFEYFSETQRNKGNFPGRFSGRQFSNSRSEMNVSTLELGDSALYLCASSFRDTSYEQYFGPGTRLTVT.

The chain is built from TRBV7-9 and TRBJ2-2; TRBD2 matches 13 bases. The V gene's germline CDR1 is SEHNR and CDR2 FQNEAQ (reference sequence). V lost 6 bases to trimming and J lost 5 bases; unmatched junction nucleotides: 3. CDR3 length equals 15 residues. CDR3 DNA: TGTGCCAGCAGTTGGGGACTAGCGGGAACCGGGGAGCTGTTTTTT. Encoded protein: CASSWGLAGTGELFF.

The chain has TRBV28 and TRBJ1-2; weak D call: TRBD1 (6 bases). CDR3 length: 16 residues. V lost 2 bases and J 1 base, leaving 14 bases between the germline ends. Germline CDR1 and CDR2: MDHEN and SYDVKM. In nucleotides, the CDR3 is TGTGCCAGCAGTTTAACCAGGGGAAAGGTTAACTATGGCTACACCTTC. Its protein product is CASSLTRGKVNYGYTF.

The chain uses TRBV24-1 and TRBJ2-7; the match to TRBD1 covers 10 bases. The CDR3 contains 20 residues. Germline CDR1 KGHDR, CDR2 SFDVKD. V lost 6 bases, J lost 0 bases, and 19 bases stayed unmatched. CDR3 bases: TGTGCCACCAGTTCGGGCACCCGGGACAGGGGAGTGGAGGTCTCCTACGAGCAGTACTTC. Translation gives CATSSGTRDRGVEVSYEQYF.

The chain recombines TRBV3-1 (or the pseudogene TRBV3-2) with TRBJ1-4; 8 bases agree with TRBD1. The CDR3 spans 15 residues. Germline V gene sequence: CDR1 LGHDT, CDR2 YNNKEL (reference sequence). Trimming took 3 bases from V and 10 from J; bases not matched to a gene: 10. The CDR3 protein is CASSQGRTGLGKLFF. In DNA form, the CDR3 reads TGTGCCAGCAGCCAGGGCCGGACAGGGCTTGGAAAACTGTTTTTT.

V gene TRBV6-5 combines with J gene TRBJ1-6; D is undetermined. This CDR3 is built from 15 residues. Trimming cost V 0 bases and J 7 bases, with 10 bases left between them. Germline assignment: CDR1 MNHEY and CDR2 SVGAGI. The CDR3 here is CASSYSRGVNSPLHF. CDR3 sequence (DNA): TGTGCCAGCAGTTACTCGCGGGGTGTGAATTCACCCCTCCACTTT.

This sequence joins TRBV28 and TRBJ2-2, with a tentative D call TRBD1 (6 bases). V lost 4 bases, J lost 7 bases, and 13 bases lay in between. Germline CDR1 reads MDHEN; CDR2 reads SYDVKM. This CDR3 is built from 14 residues. The CDR3 coding sequence is TGTGCCAGCAGTTCCTACAGGGTCGACGGGGAGCTGTTTTTT. Translating gives CASSSYRVDGELFF.

V usage is TRBV25-1 and J usage is TRBJ2-7, with 7 bases identical to TRBD1. Germline-derived CDR1 and CDR2 are MGHDK and SYGVNS. Losses at the gene ends were 3 bases for V and 7 bases for J; bases not matched to a gene: 15. The CDR3 length is 16 residues. CDR3 amino acids: CASSDPGTAHDLEQYF. Here the CDR3 DNA reads TGTGCCAGCAGTGACCCTGGGACAGCTCACGACCTTGAGCAGTACTTC.

The chain joins TRBV7-2 to TRBJ2-7; TRBD2 matches 7 bases. Germline trimming cut 1 base from V and 2 bases from J; bases unmatched to any gene: 8. Germline CDR1 and CDR2: SGHTA and FQGNSA. This CDR3 is built from 16 residues. The CDR3 spells CASSLGGGSPAYEQYF. The CDR3 DNA follows: TGTGCCAGCAGCTTAGGGGGCGGGAGCCCTGCCTACGAGCAGTACTTC.

The chain joins TRBV6-5 to TRBJ1-4; D gene unclear. The CDR3 has 14 residues. CDR1 and CDR2 from the germline V gene are MNHEY and SVGAGI. Trimming took 5 bases from V and 1 from J, leaving 8 bases between them. The CDR3 reads CASSPRGTNEKLFF. The CDR3 DNA follows: TGTGCCAGCAGTCCCCGGGGAACTAATGAAAAACTGTTTTTT.

This clone was detected once. This rearrangement joins TRBV5-4 to TRBJ2-1, with 9 bases aligning to TRBD2. There are 14 residues in the CDR3. Per germline, CDR1 SGHNT and CDR2 YYREEE (reference sequence). After removal of 6 bases from V and 9 bases from J, the junction contained 10 bases not matched to a gene. This CDR3 reads CASTVPGLAGEQFF. The CDR3 DNA reads as TGTGCCAGCACCGTCCCGGGACTAGCTGGTGAGCAGTTCTTC.

The chain is built from TRBV13 and TRBJ1-4, with TRBD1 matching 8 bases. V lost 5 bases, J lost 7 bases, and 6 bases stayed unmatched. This CDR3 contains 14 residues. Germline-derived CDR1 and CDR2 are PRHDT and FYEKMQ (reference sequence). CDR3 residues: CASSDRGGGEKLFF. In nucleotides, the CDR3 is TGTGCCAGCAGCGACAGGGGAGGAGGTGAAAAACTGTTTTTT.

V is TRBV28 and J is TRBJ2-1, with a tentative D call TRBD1 (6 bases). Germline CDR1 reads MDHEN; CDR2 reads SYDVKM. Trimming pared 5 bases from V and 5 bases from J, leaving 19 bases between. This CDR3 contains 16 residues. In nucleotides, the CDR3 is TGTGCCAGCAGTCCTCCGGGACAACTGCCCCACAATGAGCAGTTCTTC. It translates to CASSPPGQLPHNEQFF.

The gene calls are TRBV28 and TRBJ2-1, with TRBD2 as a possible D gene (6 bases). There are 15 residues in the CDR3. V was shortened by 5 bases and J by 2 bases, with 13 bases between the two germline ends. Per the germline V gene, CDR1 is MDHEN and CDR2 is SYDVKM. CDR3 amino acids: CASSVSSGPYNEQFF. The CDR3 DNA is TGTGCCAGCAGTGTGAGTAGCGGCCCCTACAATGAGCAGTTCTTC.

The V gene is TRBV6-9, the J gene TRBJ1-1; 12 bases align to TRBD1. V lost 4 bases, J lost 1 base, and 7 bases stayed unmatched. The CDR3 contains 17 residues. Per germline, CDR1 MNHGY and CDR2 SVAAGI. The CDR3 sequence: CASSFHPGQGANTEAFF. The CDR3 coding sequence is TGTGCCAGCAGTTTCCATCCGGGACAGGGGGCGAACACTGAAGCTTTCTTT.

This chain links TRBV5-1 with TRBJ2-5; 7 nucleotides agree with TRBD2. This CDR3 contains 15 residues. Germline V lookup: CDR1 SGHRS, CDR2 YFSETQ. Germline trimming cut 1 base from V and 2 bases from J; bases unmatched to any gene: 5. The CDR3 DNA sequence: TGCGCCAGCAGCTTGCAGCGGGGACCTCAAGAGACCCAGTACTTC. This codes for CASSLQRGPQETQYF.

V is TRBV3-1 (or the pseudogene TRBV3-2) and J is TRBJ1-4; D may be TRBD1 (5 bases). The germline V gene encodes CDR1 LGHDT and CDR2 YNNKEL (reference sequence). Trimming pared 8 bases from V and 8 bases from J, leaving 15 bases between. CDR3 size: 13 residues. CDR3 residues: CASGPGPGEKLFF. The CDR3 DNA reads TGTGCCAGCGGCCCAGGGCCCGGGGAAAAACTGTTTTTT.

The rearrangement joins TRBV10-3 to TRBJ2-7; 10 bases line up with TRBD2. J lost 3 bases, V lost 4 bases, and 12 bases had no gene match. In germline, CDR1 is ENHRY, CDR2 SYGVKD. This CDR3 contains 17 residues. The CDR3 DNA is TGTGCCATCAGTGCCTCCCCGGGGGCTAGCGGGAGCTACGAGCAGTACTTC. Protein product: CAISASPGASGSYEQYF.

The rearrangement joins TRBV7-6 to TRBJ1-1, with no clear D. The CDR3 is 13 amino acids. Trimming took 2 bases from V and 0 from J, leaving 4 bases between them. Germline lookup yields CDR1 SGHVS and CDR2 FNYEAQ. The CDR3 DNA is TGTGCCAGCAGCTTACAGGTGAACACTGAAGCTTTCTTT. It yields the protein CASSLQVNTEAFF.

J is TRBJ1-3 and V is TRBV7-2; D uncertain. Trimming cost V 1 base and J 0 bases, with 7 bases left between them. The germline V gene has CDR1 SGHTA and CDR2 FQGNSA. The length of the CDR3 is 15 residues. The CDR3 here is CASSLGLSSGNTIYF. The DNA for the CDR3 is TGTGCCAGCAGCTTAGGACTCAGCTCTGGAAACACCATATATTTT.

This rearrangement joins TRBV2 to TRBJ1-2, with D uncertain. The length of the CDR3 is 14 residues. Germline V CDR1 and CDR2: SNHLY, FYNNEI. With 5 bases removed from V and 4 bases from J, the gap between germline ends came to 14 bases. For the CDR3, the DNA is TGTGCCAGCAGTCGAGGGCCCTACGCCTATGGCTACACCTTC. Translation: CASSRGPYAYGYTF.

The chain has TRBV11-1 and TRBJ1-6, with 8 nucleotides matching TRBD1. Per germline, CDR1 SGHAT and CDR2 FQDESV (reference sequence). The CDR3 is 15 residues long. V was pared by 3 bases and J by 5 bases, with 3 bases of the junction left unmatched. CDR3 loop: CASSLRQGHNSPLHF. For the CDR3, the DNA is TGTGCCAGCAGCTTGCGACAGGGGCATAATTCACCCCTCCACTTT. The full variable domain, completed using reference TRBV11-1 and TRBJ1-6, is EAEVAQSPRYKITEKSQAVAFWCDPISGHATLYWYRQILGQGPELLVQFQDESVVDDSQLPKDRFSAERLKGVDSTLKIQPAELGDSAMYLCASSLRQGHNSPLHFGNGTRLTVT.

This clone is a singleton in its sample. V is TRBV5-6 and J is TRBJ1-2; D is ambiguous. With 4 bases removed from V and 7 bases from J, the gap between germline ends came to 20 bases. The length of the CDR3 is 15 residues. The germline V gene has CDR1 SGHDT and CDR2 YYEEEE. DNA for the CDR3: TGTGCCAGCAGCCAGCCCGGGTCCTCATTGGGTGGCTACACCTTC. It yields the protein CASSQPGSSLGGYTF.

This clone was detected once. The V gene is TRBV5-1, the J gene TRBJ1-1; D unclear. V gave up 2 bases and J gave up 1 base, with 9 bases separating them. The CDR3 length is 14 residues. The germline gives CDR1 SGHRS, CDR2 YFSETQ. This chain's CDR3 is CASSLEAANTEAFF. The CDR3 region has the DNA TGCGCCAGCAGCTTAGAAGCTGCGAACACTGAAGCTTTCTTT.

In this sample, this clone turned up a few times. The CDR3 DNA is TGTGCCAGCAGTCCCTCCCAGGGGGCGTTTGGGGCCAACGTCCTGACTTTC. It specifies CASSPSQGAFGANVLTF. The chain uses TRBV3-1 (or the pseudogene TRBV3-2) and TRBJ2-6, with TRBD1 identical over 8 bases. Trimming removed 6 bases from V and 3 bases from J; junction bases left unmatched: 10. The CDR3 sequence is 17 residues long. Germline assignment: CDR1 LGHDT and CDR2 YNNKEL (reference sequence).

The chain combines TRBV5-1 with TRBJ2-7, with TRBD1 identical over 9 bases. This CDR3 is built from 14 residues. Trimming took 3 bases from V and 6 from J; bases not matched to a gene: 7. Germline-derived CDR1 and CDR2 are SGHRS and YFSETQ. The CDR3 is CASSSRDRASEQYF. CDR3 DNA sequence: TGCGCCAGCAGCTCCCGGGACAGGGCTTCCGAGCAGTACTTC.